The 10 T cell receptor beta chains presented below share a single source sample, sequenced in a study of T cell responses to AZD1222 COVID-19 vaccine (dated by TCRdb to the early 2020s). The time point label for this specimen denotes: about 28 days (+/-7) after the second vaccine dose. Receptors were amplified or captured by the immunoSEQ multiplex PCR assay. TCRdb limited this immuneACCESS table to in-frame rearrangements with V and J called. A share of clones is missing; checked studies link under half to unresolved V genes, and the rest is unexplained. The sample table records 190,000 or so clones; roughly 92% of these occur just once. The leading ten clones occupy over 0.95% of the sample. The sample consisted of peripheral blood, taken 28 days after the second AZD1222 dose. These receptors all come from an adult who received the AZD1222 COVID-19 vaccine.

The chain combines TRBV11-2 with TRBJ1-2; 8 nucleotides line up with TRBD1. The V gene's germline CDR1 is SGHAT and CDR2 FQNNGV. V trimming: 4 bases; J trimming: 3 bases; junction bases outside the gene matches: 7. This CDR3 has 15 residues. The CDR3 DNA reads TGTGCCAGCAGCTCGGATTTGGGACAGGACTATGGCTACACCTTC. As protein: CASSSDLGQDYGYTF.

The CDR3 sequence is CASSFAQNSPLHF. The CDR3 DNA follows: TGTGCCAGCAGCTTCGCTCAAAATTCACCCCTCCACTTT. The chain is built from TRBV13 and TRBJ1-6; no clear D gene. This CDR3 comprises 13 residues. CDR1 is PRHDT, CDR2 FYEKMQ, per germline (reference sequence). Trimming stripped 3 bases from V and 7 bases from J, with 7 bases between.

CDR3 amino acids: CASSIGQGKENGYTF. The CDR3 DNA follows: TGTGCCAGCAGCATCGGACAGGGGAAAGAGAATGGCTACACCTTC. The genes are TRBV9 and TRBJ1-2, with 9 bases fitting TRBD1. CDR1 is SGDLS, CDR2 YYNGEE, per germline. With 4 bases clipped from V and 6 bases from J, the junction kept 10 bases outside the gene matches. The length of the CDR3 is 15 residues.

The genes are TRBV6-2 or TRBV6-3 and TRBJ2-1, with TRBD1 matching 9 bases. The CDR3 runs to 12 residues. The junction had 6 bases not matched to a gene; V was cut back by 3 bases and J by 15 bases. The V gene's germline CDR1 is MNHEY and CDR2 SVGEGT. Here the CDR3 reads CASSYLGQGTFF. CDR3 sequence (DNA): TGTGCCAGCAGTTATTTGGGACAGGGTACGTTCTTC.

This chain connects TRBV24-1 to TRBJ2-3; 7 bases agree with TRBD1. In germline, CDR1 is KGHDR, CDR2 SFDVKD. The CDR3 runs 12 residues. The J segment lost 12 bases and the V segment lost 9 bases, leaving 11 bases of the junction unmatched. The CDR3 DNA reads TGTGCCACCGTAGGGACAGAAAGCCATCAGTATTTT. Translation gives CATVGTESHQYF.

The chain carries TRBV24-1 and TRBJ2-3, with 9 bases lining up with TRBD1. Per germline, CDR1 KGHDR and CDR2 SFDVKD. This CDR3 is built from 16 residues. V lost 3 bases and J lost 3; bases outside the gene matches: 6. CDR3 sequence: CATSDPHRGRTDTQYF. DNA of the CDR3: TGTGCCACCAGTGATCCCCACAGGGGGCGGACAGATACGCAGTATTTT.

The chain joins TRBV19 to TRBJ1-6; D might be TRBD1 (5 bases). The CDR3 length is 14 residues. Germline V gene lookup returns CDR1 LNHDA and CDR2 SQIVND (reference sequence). The germline V and J ends were trimmed by 5 bases and 9 bases, with 14 bases remaining between them. This chain's CDR3 is CASSPQGRSSPLHF. The CDR3 nucleotides read TGTGCCAGTAGTCCTCAGGGACGGTCTTCACCCCTCCACTTT.

The chain uses TRBV5-1 and TRBJ1-1; 7 nucleotides line up with TRBD1. Trimming cost V 7 bases and J 6 bases; bases outside gene matches: 12. This CDR3 is built from 14 residues. Germline CDR1 reads SGHRS; CDR2 reads YFSETQ. DNA for the CDR3: TGCGCCAGCTGTGAGGACAGGTTTATCGCTGAAGCTTTCTTT. This codes for CASCEDRFIAEAFF. The whole variable domain, filled in from reference TRBV5-1 and TRBJ1-1, reads KAGVTQTPRYLIKTRGQQVTLSCSPISGHRSVSWYQQTPGQGLQFLFEYFSETQRNKGNFPGRFSGRQFSNSRSEMNVSTLELGDSALYLCASCEDRFIAEAFFGQGTRLTVV.

The chain has TRBV6-2 or TRBV6-3 and TRBJ1-1; no clear D gene. The CDR3 has 15 residues. Germline V lookup: CDR1 MNHEY, CDR2 SVGEGT. V lost 0 bases and J lost 5, with 13 bases in between. The CDR3 is CASSYSGRRVTEAFF. Here the CDR3 DNA reads TGTGCCAGCAGTTACTCGGGCAGGCGGGTGACTGAAGCTTTCTTT.

CDR3 nucleotides: TGTGCCAGCAGCGCCGGACTAGCGGGCCTCCGAGCTGACACGCAGTATTTT. Residues: CASSAGLAGLRADTQYF. This chain joins TRBV7-6 and TRBJ2-3; TRBD2 matches 11 bases. The CDR3 contains 17 residues. V trimming: 5 bases; J trimming: 9 bases; junction bases outside the gene matches: 16. The germline V gene encodes CDR1 SGHVS and CDR2 FNYEAQ.